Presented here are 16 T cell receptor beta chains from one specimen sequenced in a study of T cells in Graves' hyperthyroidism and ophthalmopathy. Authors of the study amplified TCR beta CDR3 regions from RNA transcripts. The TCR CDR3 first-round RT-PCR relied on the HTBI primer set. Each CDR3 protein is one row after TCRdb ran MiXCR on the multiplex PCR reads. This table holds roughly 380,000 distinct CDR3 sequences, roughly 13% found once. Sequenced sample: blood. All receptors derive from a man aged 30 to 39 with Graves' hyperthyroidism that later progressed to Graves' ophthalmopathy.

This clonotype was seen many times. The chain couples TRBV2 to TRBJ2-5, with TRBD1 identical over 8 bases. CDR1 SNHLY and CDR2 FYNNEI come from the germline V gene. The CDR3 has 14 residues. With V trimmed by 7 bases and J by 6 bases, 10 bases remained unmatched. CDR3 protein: CASTLDRAKKTQYF. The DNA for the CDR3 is TGTGCCAGCACCCTGGACAGGGCGAAAAAGACCCAGTACTTC.

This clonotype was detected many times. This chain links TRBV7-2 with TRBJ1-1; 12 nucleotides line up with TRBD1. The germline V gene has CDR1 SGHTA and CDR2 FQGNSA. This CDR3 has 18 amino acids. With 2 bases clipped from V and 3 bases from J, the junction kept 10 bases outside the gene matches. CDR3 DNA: TGTGCCAGCAGCTTACTTCCGGGACAGGGGGCGGGGGACACTGAAGCTTTCTTT. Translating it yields CASSLLPGQGAGDTEAFF. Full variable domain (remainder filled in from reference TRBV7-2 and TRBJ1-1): GAGVSQSPSNKVTEKGKDVELRCDPISGHTALYWYRQSLGQGLEFLIYFQGNSAPDKSGLPSDRFSAERTGGSVSTLTIQRTQQEDSAVYLCASSLLPGQGAGDTEAFFGQGTRLTVV.

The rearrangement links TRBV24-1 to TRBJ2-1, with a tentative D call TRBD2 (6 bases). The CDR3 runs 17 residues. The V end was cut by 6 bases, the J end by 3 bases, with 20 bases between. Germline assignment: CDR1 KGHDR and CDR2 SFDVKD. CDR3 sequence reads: CATSNGAGHPLYNEQFF. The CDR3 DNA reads TGTGCCACCAGTAACGGTGCGGGGCACCCTCTCTACAATGAGCAGTTCTTC.

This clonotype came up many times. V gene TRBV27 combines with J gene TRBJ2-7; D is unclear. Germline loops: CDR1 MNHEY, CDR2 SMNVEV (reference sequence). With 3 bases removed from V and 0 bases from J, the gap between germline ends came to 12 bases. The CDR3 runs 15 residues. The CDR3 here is CASSLNPATSYEQYF. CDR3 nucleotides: TGTGCCAGCAGTTTGAACCCAGCGACCTCCTACGAGCAGTACTTC.

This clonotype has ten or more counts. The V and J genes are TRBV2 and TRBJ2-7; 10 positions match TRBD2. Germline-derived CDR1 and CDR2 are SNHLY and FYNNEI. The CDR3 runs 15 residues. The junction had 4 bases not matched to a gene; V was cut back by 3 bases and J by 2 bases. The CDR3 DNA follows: TGTGCCAGCAGTGAGGGCGGGACTAGCGCCTACGAGCAGTACTTC. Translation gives CASSEGGTSAYEQYF. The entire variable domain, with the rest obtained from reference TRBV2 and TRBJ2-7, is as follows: EPEVTQTPSHQVTQMGQEVILRCVPISNHLYFYWYRQILGQKVEFLVSFYNNEISEKSEIFDDQFSVERPDGSNFTLKIRSTKLEDSAMYFCASSEGGTSAYEQYFGPGTRLTVT.

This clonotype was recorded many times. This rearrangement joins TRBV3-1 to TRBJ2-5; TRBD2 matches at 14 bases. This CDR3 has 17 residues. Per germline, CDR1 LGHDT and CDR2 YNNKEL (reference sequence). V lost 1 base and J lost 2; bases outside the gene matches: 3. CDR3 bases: TGTGCCAGCAGCCAAGGGACTAGCGGGGGGTGGCAAGAGACCCAGTACTTC. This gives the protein CASSQGTSGGWQETQYF.

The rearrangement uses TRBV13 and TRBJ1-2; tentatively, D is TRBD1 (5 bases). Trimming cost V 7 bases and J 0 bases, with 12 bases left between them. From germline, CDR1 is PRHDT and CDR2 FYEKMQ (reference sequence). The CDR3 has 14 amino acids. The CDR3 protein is CASNRQITNYGYTF. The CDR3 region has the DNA TGTGCCAGCAACCGACAGATAACTAACTATGGCTACACCTTC.

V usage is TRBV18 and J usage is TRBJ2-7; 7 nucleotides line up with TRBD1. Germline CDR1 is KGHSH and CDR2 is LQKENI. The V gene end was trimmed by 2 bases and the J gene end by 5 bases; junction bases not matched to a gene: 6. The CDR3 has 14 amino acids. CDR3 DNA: TGTGCCAGCTCACCAGGCAGGGGGTTCGACGAGCAGTACTTC. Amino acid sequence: CASSPGRGFDEQYF.

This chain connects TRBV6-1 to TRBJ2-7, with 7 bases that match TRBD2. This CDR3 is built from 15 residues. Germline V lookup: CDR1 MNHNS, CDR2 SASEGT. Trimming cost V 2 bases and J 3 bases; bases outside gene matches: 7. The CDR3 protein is CASSERSGGDYEQYF. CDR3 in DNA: TGTGCCAGCAGTGAAAGGTCGGGGGGAGACTACGAGCAGTACTTC.

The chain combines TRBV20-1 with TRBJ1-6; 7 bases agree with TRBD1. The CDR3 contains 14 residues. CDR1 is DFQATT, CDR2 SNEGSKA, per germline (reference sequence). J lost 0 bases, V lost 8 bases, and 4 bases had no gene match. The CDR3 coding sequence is TGCAGTCGGGACAGTCCCTCCTATAATTCACCCCTCCACTTT. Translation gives CSRDSPSYNSPLHF.

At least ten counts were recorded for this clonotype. DNA for the CDR3: TGTGCCAGCAGCTTCGGGGAAGGCACTGAAGCTTTCTTT. It translates to CASSFGEGTEAFF. V usage is TRBV11-3 and J usage is TRBJ1-1; D gene ambiguous. Deletions cut 3 bases from V and 4 bases from J, with 9 bases between. The CDR3 has 13 amino acids. Germline lookup yields CDR1 SGHNT and CDR2 YENEEA. Drawing the rest from reference TRBV11-3 and TRBJ1-1, the complete variable domain is EAGVVQSPRYKIIEKKQPVAFWCNPISGHNTLYWYLQNLGQGPELLIRYENEEAVDDSQLPKDRFSAERLKGVDSTLKIQPAELGDSAVYLCASSFGEGTEAFFGQGTRLTVV.

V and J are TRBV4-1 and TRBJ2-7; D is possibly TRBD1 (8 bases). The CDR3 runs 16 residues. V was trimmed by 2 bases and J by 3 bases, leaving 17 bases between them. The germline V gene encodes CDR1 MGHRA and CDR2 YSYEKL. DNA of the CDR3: TGCGCCAGCAGCCAACGGGACAGGCCGGGGGGCTACGAGCAGTACTTC. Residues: CASSQRDRPGGYEQYF.

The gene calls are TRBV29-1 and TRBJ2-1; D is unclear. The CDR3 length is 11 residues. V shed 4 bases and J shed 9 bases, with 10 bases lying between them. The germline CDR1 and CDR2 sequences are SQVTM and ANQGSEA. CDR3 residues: CSVGGLGEQFF. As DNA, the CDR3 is TGCAGCGTTGGAGGTCTCGGTGAGCAGTTCTTC.

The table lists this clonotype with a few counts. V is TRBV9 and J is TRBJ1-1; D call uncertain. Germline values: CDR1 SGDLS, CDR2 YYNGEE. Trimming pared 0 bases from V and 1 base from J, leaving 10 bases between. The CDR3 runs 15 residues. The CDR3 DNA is TGTGCCAGCAGCGTAGCGGAAGGACGGAACACTGAAGCTTTCTTT. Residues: CASSVAEGRNTEAFF. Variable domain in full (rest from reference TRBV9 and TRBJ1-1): DSGVTQTPKHLITATGQRVTLRCSPRSGDLSVYWYQQSLDQGLQFLIQYYNGEERAKGNILERFSAQQFPDLHSELNLSSLELGDSALYFCASSVAEGRNTEAFFGQGTRLTVV.

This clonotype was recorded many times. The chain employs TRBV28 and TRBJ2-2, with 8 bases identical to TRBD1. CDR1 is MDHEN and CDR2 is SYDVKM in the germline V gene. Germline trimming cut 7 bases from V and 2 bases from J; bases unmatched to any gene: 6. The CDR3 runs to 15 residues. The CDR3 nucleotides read TGTGCCAGCAACACACAGGGGGGAAACACCGGGGAGCTGTTTTTT. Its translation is CASNTQGGNTGELFF.

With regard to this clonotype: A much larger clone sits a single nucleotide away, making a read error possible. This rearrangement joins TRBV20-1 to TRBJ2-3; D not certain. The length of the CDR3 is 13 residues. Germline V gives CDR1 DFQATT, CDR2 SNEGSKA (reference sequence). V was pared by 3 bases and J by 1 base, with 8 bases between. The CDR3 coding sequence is TGCAGTGCTAGTGTCTCTGGCACAGATACGCAGTATTTT. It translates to CSASVSGTDTQYF.